One sample yielded the 25 T cell receptor beta chains listed below, sequenced in a study of human T cells and chemical hapten exposure. Total RNA extraction was carried out from unfractionated whole blood. The library gave individual cDNA molecules unique molecular identifiers. TCRdb recomputed calls from the reads with MiXCR, one row per CDR3 protein. The sample consists of about 120,000 distinct CDR3 sequences, 8.5% of them appearing once. Sequenced sample: whole blood. Receptor source: a human donor in good health. Some clones in this sample may be carry-over from other donors' samples.

This clonotype was seen repeatedly, ten times or more. This chain uses TRBV20-1 with TRBJ1-5, with 10 bases matching TRBD1. The germline V gene encodes CDR1 DFQATT and CDR2 SNEGSKA (reference sequence). After removal of 5 bases from V and 4 bases from J, the junction contained 5 bases not matched to a gene. This CDR3 region has 14 residues. The CDR3 here is CSAALGQGNQPQHF. The CDR3 DNA is TGCAGTGCTGCATTGGGACAGGGGAATCAGCCCCAGCATTTT.

This clonotype was observed a handful of times. The CDR3 nucleotides read TGTGCCAGCAGCTTGGCCTCCGGAGACAATGAGCAGTTCTTC. It yields the protein CASSLASGDNEQFF. The genes are TRBV5-5 and TRBJ2-1; D ambiguous. The germline V gene encodes CDR1 SGHKS and CDR2 YYEKEE (reference sequence). The CDR3 runs 14 residues. Trimming took off 0 bases at V and 5 bases at J, with 9 bases between the two ends.

The rearrangement uses TRBV11-3 and TRBJ2-1; 11 bases are a match to TRBD1. This CDR3 is built from 16 residues. Trimming removed 2 bases from V and 5 bases from J; junction bases left unmatched: 5. Germline CDR1 reads SGHNT; CDR2 reads YENEEA. The CDR3 nucleotides read TGTGCCAGCAGCTTAAGCCCGGGACAGGGGGACAATGAGCAGTTCTTC. Amino acid sequence: CASSLSPGQGDNEQFF.

This chain's CDR3 is CASSLPGLAGGSGELFF. Here the CDR3 DNA reads TGTGCCAGCAGTTTACCGGGACTAGCGGGGGGTTCCGGGGAGCTGTTTTTT. J is TRBJ2-2 and V is TRBV5-6; 15 bases are a match to TRBD2. The trim removed 5 bases at V and 6 bases at J, leaving 8 bases unmatched. Looked up from germline, CDR1 is SGHDT and CDR2 is YYEEEE. The CDR3 covers 17 residues.

The chain is built from TRBV29-1 and TRBJ2-7, with D unclear. V was cut by 1 base and J by 2 bases, with 12 bases left in between. Germline V gives CDR1 SQVTM, CDR2 ANQGSEA. There are 14 residues in the CDR3. CDR3 loop: CSVEGLDGPYEQYF. The CDR3 DNA reads as TGCAGCGTTGAAGGACTGGACGGACCCTACGAGCAGTACTTC.

This clonotype was detected ten times or more. The rearrangement joins TRBV4-2 to TRBJ2-5; 9 bases match TRBD1. Per the germline V gene, CDR1 is LGHNA and CDR2 is YNFKEQ. Trimming at V came to 1 base and at J to 7 bases, leaving 7 bases not matched to a gene. This CDR3 spans 15 amino acids. The CDR3 is CASSQGTGVERTQYF. The CDR3 DNA sequence: TGTGCCAGCAGCCAAGGGACAGGGGTTGAACGGACCCAGTACTTC.

This clonotype was counted many times. J is TRBJ1-6 and V is TRBV2; weak D call: TRBD1 (6 bases). Trimming shortened V by 6 bases and J by 4 bases, and 19 bases separated the two germline ends. The CDR3 has 17 amino acids. The germline gives CDR1 SNHLY, CDR2 FYNNEI. CDR3 in DNA: TGTGCCAGCAGCCCAACACAGGGAGCTCGTTATAATTCACCCCTCCACTTT. The encoded protein is CASSPTQGARYNSPLHF.

This clonotype has only a few counts. The chain uses TRBV20-1 and TRBJ2-3; tentatively, D is TRBD2 (6 bases). CDR1 is DFQATT and CDR2 is SNEGSKA in the germline V gene (reference sequence). Trimming removed 7 bases from V and 4 bases from J, with 15 bases in between. CDR3 size: 13 residues. This chain's CDR3 is CSGGGIGSDTQYF. The CDR3 DNA is TGCAGTGGCGGCGGGATTGGCTCAGATACGCAGTATTTT.

This clonotype has at least ten counts. The chain joins TRBV15 to TRBJ2-6; D remains unclear. This CDR3 has 15 residues. The germline V and J ends were trimmed by 0 bases and 1 base, with 4 bases remaining between them. Per the germline V gene, CDR1 is LNHNV and CDR2 is YYDKDF (reference sequence). The CDR3 nucleotides are TGTGCCACCAGCAGAGAAGGGTCTGGGGCCAACGTCCTGACTTTC. Translated: CATSREGSGANVLTF.

CDR3 DNA: TGTGCCAGCAGCCAAGATCCGGACAGGGGAAGACGTACGGGTAGCGAGCAGTACTTC. Its translation is CASSQDPDRGRRTGSEQYF. The chain couples TRBV3-1 to TRBJ2-7; 9 nucleotides agree with TRBD1. Germline CDR1 is LGHDT and CDR2 is YNNKEL (reference sequence). After removal of 0 bases from V and 6 bases from J, the junction contained 18 bases not matched to a gene. The CDR3 runs 19 residues.

This clonotype was counted many times. The chain carries TRBV4-1 and TRBJ2-7; 9 nucleotides match TRBD2. Germline assignment: CDR1 MGHRA and CDR2 YSYEKL. This CDR3 spans 16 amino acids. V was pared by 1 base and J by 2 bases, with 6 bases of the junction left unmatched. The CDR3 coding sequence is TGCGCCAGCAGCCAAGTAGGACTAGCGTCAACCTACGAGCAGTACTTC. Translated, it gives CASSQVGLASTYEQYF.

This clonotype has just a few counts. V is TRBV7-9 and J is TRBJ2-1; D is unclear. CDR3 length equals 16 residues. Germline V gene data show CDR1 as SEHNR and CDR2 as FQNEAQ (reference sequence). Trimming removed 5 bases from V and 2 bases from J, with 16 bases in between. The CDR3 is CASSNSEGRAYNEQFF. DNA for the CDR3: TGTGCCAGCAGCAACTCCGAAGGACGGGCCTACAATGAGCAGTTCTTC.

This clonotype appeared a few times. The genes are TRBV4-1 and TRBJ2-7; D remains ambiguous. Trimming took off 1 base at V and 5 bases at J, with 9 bases between the two ends. Germline V CDR1 and CDR2: MGHRA, YSYEKL. This CDR3 is 13 amino acids long. The CDR3 protein is CASSQAPTDEQYF. Here the CDR3 DNA reads TGCGCCAGCAGCCAAGCCCCGACGGACGAGCAGTACTTC.

This clonotype was counted only a few times. V and J are TRBV29-1 and TRBJ2-2; a weak D match, TRBD2 (5 bases). The germline V gene has CDR1 SQVTM and CDR2 ANQGSEA. The CDR3 contains 14 residues. V was cut by 7 bases and J by 3 bases, with 15 bases left in between. CDR3 DNA: TGCAGCGGAATCACTAGGAGAGACACCGGGGAGCTGTTTTTT. Translation: CSGITRRDTGELFF.

The rearrangement joins TRBV12-3 or TRBV12-4 to TRBJ2-3; the D gene is possibly TRBD2 (7 bases). The V gene lost 3 bases and the J gene lost 6 bases, with 16 bases spanning the gap. The CDR3 covers 15 residues. The CDR3 sequence is CASSLGGGAFDTQYF. The CDR3 DNA reads TGTGCCAGCAGTTTGGGTGGGGGGGCTTTTGATACGCAGTATTTT.

This clonotype was picked up many times. The chain couples TRBV20-1 to TRBJ1-1; the D gene is possibly TRBD1 (5 bases). Germline loops: CDR1 DFQATT, CDR2 SNEGSKA (reference sequence). The CDR3 is 15 residues long. V was clipped by 0 bases and J by 1 base, with 12 bases between them. The CDR3 loop is CSARDGQGENTEAFF. CDR3 DNA: TGCAGTGCTAGAGACGGTCAGGGCGAGAACACTGAAGCTTTCTTT.

The rearrangement links TRBV7-6 to TRBJ1-1; the match to TRBD1 covers 9 bases. Unmatched junction bases numbered 6, after V lost 4 bases and J lost 0 bases. There are 16 residues in the CDR3. The germline gives CDR1 SGHVS, CDR2 FNYEAQ. CDR3 nucleotides: TGTGCCAGCAGCTCAACAGGGGGCCCAATGAACACTGAAGCTTTCTTT. Residues: CASSSTGGPMNTEAFF.

This clonotype has at least ten counts. The chain joins TRBV6-6 to TRBJ1-1, with D possibly matching TRBD1 (6 bases). V was shortened by 4 bases and J by 0 bases, with 9 bases between the two germline ends. Germline values: CDR1 MNHNY, CDR2 SVGAGI (reference sequence). CDR3 size: 14 residues. The CDR3 coding sequence is TGTGCCAGCAGTTCAACAGGGCTGAACACTGAAGCTTTCTTT. The encoded protein is CASSSTGLNTEAFF.

The CDR3: CASSIAFWTSYEQYF. The CDR3, as DNA: TGTGCCAGTAGTATCGCTTTTTGGACCTCCTACGAGCAGTACTTC. This sequence joins TRBV19 and TRBJ2-7; no clear D gene. Germline V lookup: CDR1 LNHDA, CDR2 SQIVND (reference sequence). V was shortened by 3 bases and J by 0 bases, with 12 bases between the two germline ends. The CDR3 covers 15 residues.

Only a few counts were recorded for this clonotype. This chain joins TRBV4-3 and TRBJ2-1; 10 bases map to TRBD2. CDR3 size: 16 residues. The J segment lost 4 bases and the V segment lost 1 base, leaving 4 bases of the junction unmatched. Germline lookup yields CDR1 LGHNA and CDR2 YSLEER. This CDR3 reads CASSQVGAGGYNEQFF. CDR3 bases: TGCGCCAGCAGCCAAGTCGGAGCGGGGGGGTACAATGAGCAGTTCTTC.

This clonotype appeared many times. The rearrangement uses TRBV25-1 and TRBJ1-1; the D gene is possibly TRBD1 (5 bases). The length of the CDR3 is 13 residues. Trimming stripped 3 bases from V and 7 bases from J, with 12 bases between. Germline V gene data show CDR1 as MGHDK and CDR2 as SYGVNS. In DNA form, the CDR3 reads TGTGCCAGCAGTGATCTACAGGCGGGTGAAGCTTTCTTT. Translation: CASSDLQAGEAFF.

In its sample, this clonotype was seen a few times. The chain is built from TRBV18 and TRBJ2-7; 8 bases map to TRBD2. J gave up 5 bases and V 1 base, and 10 bases lay outside the gene matches. This CDR3 is built from 16 residues. Germline CDR1 and CDR2: KGHSH and LQKENI. The CDR3 DNA sequence: TGTGCCAGCTCACCACGCCGAAGTAGCGGGATCCACGAGCAGTACTTC. Its protein is CASSPRRSSGIHEQYF.

This clonotype was seen many times. V and J are TRBV5-5 and TRBJ2-7, with D hard to call. The V end lost 4 bases, the J end lost 4 bases, and 9 bases lay between the germline ends. The V gene's germline CDR1 is SGHKS and CDR2 YYEKEE (reference sequence). The CDR3 loop spans 12 amino acids. The CDR3 loop reads CASSLESYEQYF. CDR3 nucleotides: TGTGCCAGCAGCCTGGAGTCTTACGAGCAGTACTTC.

The chain links TRBV2 to TRBJ2-7, with D possibly matching TRBD2 (7 bases). The CDR3 is 15 amino acids. The V end lost 8 bases, the J end lost 2 bases, and 19 bases lay between the germline ends. Germline CDR1 SNHLY, CDR2 FYNNEI. The CDR3: CASFKGLGGPYEQYF. The CDR3 coding sequence is TGTGCCAGCTTCAAGGGGCTCGGGGGGCCCTACGAGCAGTACTTC.

This clonotype was observed a few times. The chain carries TRBV23-1 and TRBJ2-7; the D is unclear. TRBV23-1 is reported as an ORF; its role is uncertain. The CDR3 contains 16 residues. Between the trimmed V and J ends, which lost 1 base and 3 bases, there was a span of 16 bases. The CDR3 here is CASSQFRPVGSYEQYF. The CDR3 bases are TGCGCCAGCAGTCAATTCCGGCCCGTCGGAAGCTACGAGCAGTACTTC.